Below, 4 T cell receptor beta chains from the same sample are listed, as sequenced in a study of blood T cell repertoires in COVID-19. Method: immunoSEQ multiplex PCR; TCRdb's copy keeps in-frame clones and lacks some. The table has approximately 160,000 clones, about four fifths seen once. The sample consisted of peripheral blood. These receptors were obtained from a man between 70 and 80 years old who had recovered from COVID-19.

The rearrangement links TRBV24-1 to TRBJ2-2; TRBD2 agrees at 9 bases. Germline loops: CDR1 KGHDR, CDR2 SFDVKD. CDR3 length equals 14 residues. The trim removed 7 bases at V and 1 base at J, leaving 0 bases unmatched. The CDR3 sequence is CATRTSGNTGELFF. The CDR3 DNA sequence: TGTGCCACCAGGACTAGCGGGAACACCGGGGAGCTGTTTTTT.

The chain uses TRBV27 and TRBJ1-2; 8 bases align to TRBD1. Trimming removed 8 bases from V and 7 bases from J; junction bases left unmatched: 6. The CDR3 is 12 residues long. Germline V gives CDR1 MNHEY, CDR2 SMNVEV (reference sequence). CDR3 sequence (DNA): TGTGCCAGCGGACAGGGTTTCGGTGGCTACACCTTC. Its translation is CASGQGFGGYTF.

V usage is TRBV7-9 and J usage is TRBJ2-1; D is ambiguous. The CDR3 runs to 14 residues. Germline V gene lookup returns CDR1 SEHNR and CDR2 FQNEAQ (reference sequence). Deletions cut 1 base from V and 7 bases from J, with 11 bases between. CDR3 protein: CASSLDVFRNEQFF. The CDR3 DNA follows: TGTGCCAGCAGCTTAGACGTCTTCAGAAATGAGCAGTTCTTC.

This chain joins TRBV7-2 and TRBJ2-7; 9 bases are shared with TRBD2. With V trimmed by 4 bases and J by 2 bases, 6 bases remained unmatched. The V gene's germline CDR1 is SGHTA and CDR2 FQGNSA. This CDR3 has 15 amino acids. CDR3 protein: CASSSTSGPTYEQYF. The CDR3 bases are TGTGCCAGCAGCTCTACTAGCGGGCCTACCTACGAGCAGTACTTC.